Listed here are 6 T cell receptor beta chains from one sample, sequenced in a study of T cell repertoires in cytomegalovirus infection. TCRdb passed the reads through MiXCR, listing each CDR3 protein once. The sample carries about 180,000 distinct CDR3 sequences, approximately 18% recorded once. Sequenced sample: CD8+ T cells from PBMCs. These receptors all come from a human donor in good health (CMV status not recorded). Some clones in this sample may be carry-over from other donors' samples.

This chain joins TRBV5-6 and TRBJ1-2; TRBD1 matches 7 bases. Losses at the gene ends were 10 bases for V and 4 bases for J; bases not matched to a gene: 10. Germline values: CDR1 SGHDT, CDR2 YYEEEE. The CDR3 is 13 residues long. CDR3 DNA sequence: TGTGCCGCTGGGGCAGGGGGATCCTATGGCTACACCTTC. The encoded protein is CAAGAGGSYGYTF.

This clonotype turned up a few times. The chain has TRBV12-3 or TRBV12-4 and TRBJ2-7, with 9 bases matching TRBD1. Trimming took 7 bases from V and 3 from J; bases not matched to a gene: 10. The CDR3 runs 15 residues. The CDR3 DNA reads as TGTGCCAGCACCATGACCGGGACAGGGAACTACGAGCAGTACTTC. This codes for CASTMTGTGNYEQYF.

This sequence joins TRBV6-5 and TRBJ2-1; TRBD2 might be the D (5 bases). From germline, CDR1 is MNHEY and CDR2 SVGAGI. V was clipped by 6 bases and J by 5 bases, with 17 bases between them. The CDR3 length is 15 residues. The CDR3 region is CASRTPVSRDNEQFF. Written as DNA, the CDR3 is TGTGCCAGCAGGACGCCGGTGTCGCGGGACAATGAGCAGTTCTTC.

The chain joins TRBV6-2 or TRBV6-3 to TRBJ1-6, with D perhaps TRBD1 (6 bases). Germline assignment: CDR1 MNHEY and CDR2 SVGEGT. V dropped 4 bases and J dropped 5 bases, with 15 bases sitting between them. There are 16 residues in the CDR3. This CDR3 is CASSWTRTENNSPLHF. CDR3 bases: TGTGCCAGCAGTTGGACCCGGACAGAAAATAATTCACCCCTCCACTTT.

This chain uses TRBV19 with TRBJ1-5; D possibly corresponds to TRBD1 (5 bases). V lost 5 bases to trimming and J lost 0 bases, with 14 bases between them. Per the germline V gene, CDR1 is LNHDA and CDR2 is SQIVND (reference sequence). This CDR3 is 16 amino acids long. The CDR3 reads CASSSPRQFSNQPQHF. The CDR3, as DNA: TGTGCCAGTAGTTCCCCGCGACAGTTTAGCAATCAGCCCCAGCATTTT.

The chain is built from TRBV20-1 and TRBJ1-1, with D possibly matching TRBD1 (5 bases). The CDR3 extends over 13 amino acids. CDR1 and CDR2 from the germline V gene are DFQATT and SNEGSKA (reference sequence). V lost 5 bases and J 8 bases, leaving 18 bases between the germline ends. The CDR3 DNA follows: TGCAGTGCTGGTTGGTTCGGGGGTAAAGAAGCTTTCTTT. Protein sequence: CSAGWFGGKEAFF.